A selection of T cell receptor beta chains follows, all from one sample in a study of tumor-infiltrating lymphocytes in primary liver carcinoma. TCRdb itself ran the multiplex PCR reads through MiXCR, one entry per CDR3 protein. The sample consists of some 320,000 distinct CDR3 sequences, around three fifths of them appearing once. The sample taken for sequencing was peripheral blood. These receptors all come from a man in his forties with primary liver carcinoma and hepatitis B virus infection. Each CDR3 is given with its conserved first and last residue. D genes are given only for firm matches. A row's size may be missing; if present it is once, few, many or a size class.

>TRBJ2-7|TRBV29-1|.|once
TGCGGCGTTGAAGGGGACACCTACGAGCAGTACTTC
CGVEGDTYEQYF
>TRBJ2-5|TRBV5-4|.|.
TGTGCCAGCAGCTCGGCGGAGGGCCAGAACCAAGAGACCCAGTACTTC
CASSSAEGQNQETQYF
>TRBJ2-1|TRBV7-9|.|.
TGTGCCAGCAGCTCAGACATTGCCCACAATGGGCAGTTCTTC
CASSSDIAHNGQFF
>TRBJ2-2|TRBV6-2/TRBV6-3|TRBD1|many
TGTGCCAGCTGCCCGGGACAGGGGGACACCGGGGAGCTGTTTTTT
CASCPGQGDTGELFF
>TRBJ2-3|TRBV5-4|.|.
TGTGCCAGCTGTCCAATTACCTCCCCAGATACGCAGTATTTT
CASCPITSPDTQYF
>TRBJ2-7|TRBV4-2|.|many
TGTGCCAGCAGCCAAGACCCCACGGGATTGGGCGAGCAGTACTTC
CASSQDPTGLGEQYF
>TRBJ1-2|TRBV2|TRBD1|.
TGTGCCAGCCGACAGGGGGTTCGGTATGGCTACACCTTC
CASRQGVRYGYTF
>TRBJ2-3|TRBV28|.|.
TGTGCCAGCAGTTTAGGGGCCCGACGGGAGACAGATACGCAGTATTTT
CASSLGARRETDTQYF
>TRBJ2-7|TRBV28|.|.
TGTGCCAGCAGCACCATCGGGGCACTCTCCTACGAGCAGTACTTC
CASSTIGALSYEQYF
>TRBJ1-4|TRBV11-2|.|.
TGTGCCAGCAGCAGCCAGCTGAATGAAAAACCGTTTTTT
CASSSQLNEKPFF
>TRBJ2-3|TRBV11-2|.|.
TGCGCCAGCAGCTTAAATTCAGGGTGGGATACGCAGTATTTT
CASSLNSGWDTQYF
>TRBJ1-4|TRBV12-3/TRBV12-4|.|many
TGTGCCAGCAGTTGGGGGGCAGGGGATGAAAAACTGTTTTTT
CASSWGAGDEKLFF
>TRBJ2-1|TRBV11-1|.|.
TGTGCCAGTGGCTTGACACGAACCTACAATGAGCAGTTCTTC
CASGLTRTYNEQFF
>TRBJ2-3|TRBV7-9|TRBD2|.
TGTGCCAGCAGCGACGGGACTAGCGGGAGGAGTACAGATACGCAGTATTTT
CASSDGTSGRSTDTQYF
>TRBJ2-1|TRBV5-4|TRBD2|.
TGTGCCGGCGGCAGGCGGGAGGGCTACAATGAGCAGTTCTTC
CAGGRREGYNEQFF
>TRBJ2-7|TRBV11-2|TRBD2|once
TGTGCCAGCAGCGTAGGGACTAGCGGGAGCTACGGGCAGTACTTC
CASSVGTSGSYGQYF
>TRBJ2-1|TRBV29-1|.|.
TGCAGCGTTGAAAAGACAGGAGGCTACAATGAGCGGTTCTTC
CSVEKTGGYNERFF
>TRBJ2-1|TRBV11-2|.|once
TGTGTCATCAGCCTGAACCCCTACAATGAGTACTTCTTC
CVISLNPYNEYFF
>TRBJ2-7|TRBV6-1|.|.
TGTGCCAACAGCCTCGGCGGTGCTCGCAGCTGCGAGCAGTACTTC
CANSLGGARSCEQYF
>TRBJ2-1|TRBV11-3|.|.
TGTGCCAGCAGCTTAGATTGGATGGGTGGAAAGCAGTTCTTC
CASSLDWMGGKQFF
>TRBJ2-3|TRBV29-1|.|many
TGCAGCGTTGTGGTGCATCACACAGATACGCAGTATTTT
CSVVVHHTDTQYF
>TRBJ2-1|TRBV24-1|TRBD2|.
TGTGCCACCAGCGTTAGCGGGAGCGGTGAGGAGTTCTTC
CATSVSGSGEEFF
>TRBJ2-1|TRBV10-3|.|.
TGTGCCAAGAGTGAGTCTGGATTATTGACTGACCCACCGGTGAATGAGCAGTTCTTC
CAKSESGLLTDPPVNEQFF
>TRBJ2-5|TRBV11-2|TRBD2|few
TGTGCCAGCAGCCCGATTGGACTAGCGGGAGGGTTCCAAGAGACCCAGTACTTC
CASSPIGLAGGFQETQYF
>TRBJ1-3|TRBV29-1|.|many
TGCAGCGTTCGCCCAGGGGAACACACCATATATTTT
CSVRPGEHTIYF
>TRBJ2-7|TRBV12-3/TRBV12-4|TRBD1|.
TGTGCCAGCAACTTACAGGGGATCAAGTACGAGCAGTACTTC
CASNLQGIKYEQYF
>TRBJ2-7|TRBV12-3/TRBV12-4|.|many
TGTGCCAGCACCCTGGGGAGCCGTTCGAACGAGCAGTACTTC
CASTLGSRSNEQYF
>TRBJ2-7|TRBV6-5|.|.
TGTGCCAGCAGTCTGGAGAAAAACCACTACGGGCAGTACTTC
CASSLEKNHYGQYF
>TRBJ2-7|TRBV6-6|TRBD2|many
TGTGCCAGCAGTGATCATAGCGGGACCTACGAGCAGTACTTC
CASSDHSGTYEQYF
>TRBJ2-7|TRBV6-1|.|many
TGTGCCAGCAGTGAAGTTAAAGGGGGGCAGTACTTC
CASSEVKGGQYF
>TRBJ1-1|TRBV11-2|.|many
TGTGCCAGCAGCTCAGTCGGTGGGGGAACTGAAGCTTTCTTT
CASSSVGGGTEAFF
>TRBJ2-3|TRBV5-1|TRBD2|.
TGCGCCAGCAGCCCTGGGACTAGCGGGAGTTCGGATACGCAGTATTTT
CASSPGTSGSSDTQYF
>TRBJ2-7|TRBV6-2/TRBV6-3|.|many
TGTGCCAGCAGTTACCCCACGGACGAGCAGTACTTC
CASSYPTDEQYF
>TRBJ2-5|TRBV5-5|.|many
TGTGCCAGCACCTGGGGGGGGCGCGGAGAGACCCAGTACTTC
CASTWGGRGETQYF
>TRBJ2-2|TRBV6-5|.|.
.
CASSRGGTGANVLTFGTGELFF
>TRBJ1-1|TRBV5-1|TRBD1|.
TGCGCCAGCAGCTTCCAGGGGGACACTGAAGCTTTCTTT
CASSFQGDTEAFF
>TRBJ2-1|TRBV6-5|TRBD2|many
TGTGCCAGCAGTTCCGTCGGGAGGTACAATGAGCAGTTCTTC
CASSSVGRYNEQFF
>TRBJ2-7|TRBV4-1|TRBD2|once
TGCGACAGCAGCCAAGTATGGGGGAGGGCCACCTTC
CDSSQVWGRATF
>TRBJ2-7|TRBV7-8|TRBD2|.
TGTGCCAGCAGCCTAGTAAAAGCGGGAGATAGGTACGAGCAGTACTTC
CASSLVKAGDRYEQYF
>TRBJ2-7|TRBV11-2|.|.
TGTACCAGCAGCCCGTTGAGACGGGCCTACGAGCAGTACTTC
CTSSPLRRAYEQYF
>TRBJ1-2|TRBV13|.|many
TGTGCCAGCAGCTTAGTGCAGGGCAAGGGCGGCTACACCTTC
CASSLVQGKGGYTF
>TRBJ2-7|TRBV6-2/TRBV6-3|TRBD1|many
TGTGCCAGCAGTTACTCCGAGACAGGGAGTGGGCAGTACTTC
CASSYSETGSGQYF
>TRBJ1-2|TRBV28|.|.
TGTGCCAGCAGCCGCTCAGGGGAGGACACCTTC
CASSRSGEDTF
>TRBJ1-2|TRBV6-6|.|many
TGTGCCAGCAGTGGGGGGGGAGAAGGCTACACCTTC
CASSGGGEGYTF
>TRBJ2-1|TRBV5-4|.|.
TGTGCCAGCAGCTTGAGTAGCGAGAGATACAATGAGCAGTTCTTC
CASSLSSERYNEQFF
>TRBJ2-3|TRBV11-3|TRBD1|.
TGTGTCAGCAACCACGGGACGGGTGGGACAGATACGCAATATTTT
CVSNHGTGGTDTQYF
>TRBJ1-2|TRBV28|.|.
TGTGCCAGCAGCTATACAAGGGGCGTTAATGGCTACGCCTTC
CASSYTRGVNGYAF
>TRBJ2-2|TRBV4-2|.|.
TGTGCCAGCAGCCAAGACAGGGCGAACACCGTGGAGTTGTTTTTT
CASSQDRANTVELFF
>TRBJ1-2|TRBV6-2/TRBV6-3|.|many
TGTGCCAGCAGTTATAGCACCGTGGGCTATGGCTACACCTTC
CASSYSTVGYGYTF
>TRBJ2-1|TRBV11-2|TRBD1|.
TGTGCCGGCAGCCGAATGGGACAGGGCTCCTATAATGAGCAGTTCTTC
CAGSRMGQGSYNEQFF
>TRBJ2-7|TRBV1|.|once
TGCATCAGCAGCCAAACTGTATTTCGTGGCCCAACCCCCGAGCATTACTTC
CISSQTVFRGPTPEHYF
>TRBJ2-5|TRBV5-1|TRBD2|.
TGCGCCAGCAGCGGGGGGATTAGCGGGATGGATGAGACCCAGTACTTC
CASSGGISGMDETQYF
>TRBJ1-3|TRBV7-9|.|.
TGTGCCAACAGCCCTACGCTATCTGGAAACACCATATATTTT
CANSPTLSGNTIYF
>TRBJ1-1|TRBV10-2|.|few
TGCGCCAGCAGAAGAGGAGGGGACACTGAAGCTTTCTTT
CASRRGGDTEAFF
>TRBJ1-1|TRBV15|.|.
TGTGCCACCAGCAGAGATCATACGGGGACTGAAACTTTCTTT
CATSRDHTGTETFF
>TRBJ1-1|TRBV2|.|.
TGTGCCAGCAGTGTAGGACCACGCACTGAAGCTTTCTTT
CASSVGPRTEAFF
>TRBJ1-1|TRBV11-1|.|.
TGTGTCAGCAGCTTGATTGACATCTCTGAAGCTTTCTTT
CVSSLIDISEAFF
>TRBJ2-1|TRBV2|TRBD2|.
TGTGCCAGCAGAGAAACACTAGCGGGCGTCTACATTGAGCAGTTCTTC
CASRETLAGVYIEQFF
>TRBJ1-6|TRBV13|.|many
TGTGCCAGCAGCTTTGGCGAGGGATCACCCCTCCACTTT
CASSFGEGSPLHF
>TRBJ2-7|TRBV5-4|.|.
TGTGCCAGCAGCTTCCTCGCGGGACGGTCCTACGTGCAATACTTC
CASSFLAGRSYVQYF